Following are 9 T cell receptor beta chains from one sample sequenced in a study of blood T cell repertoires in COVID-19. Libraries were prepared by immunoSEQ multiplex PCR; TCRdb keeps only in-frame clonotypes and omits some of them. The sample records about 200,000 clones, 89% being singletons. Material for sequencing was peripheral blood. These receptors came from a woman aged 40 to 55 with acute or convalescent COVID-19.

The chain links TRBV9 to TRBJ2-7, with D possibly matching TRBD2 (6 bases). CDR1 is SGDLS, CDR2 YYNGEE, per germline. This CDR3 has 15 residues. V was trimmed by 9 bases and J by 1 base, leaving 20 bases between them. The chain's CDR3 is CAILGGVAESYEQYV. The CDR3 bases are TGTGCCATCCTGGGCGGGGTAGCTGAATCCTACGAGCAGTACGTC.

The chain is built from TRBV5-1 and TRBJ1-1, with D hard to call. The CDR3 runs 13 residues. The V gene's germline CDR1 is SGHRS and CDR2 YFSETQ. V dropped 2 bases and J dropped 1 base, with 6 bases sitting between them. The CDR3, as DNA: TGCGCCAGCAGCTTCAGCGGGAACACTGAAGCTTTCTTT. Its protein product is CASSFSGNTEAFF. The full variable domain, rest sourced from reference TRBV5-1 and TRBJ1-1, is KAGVTQTPRYLIKTRGQQVTLSCSPISGHRSVSWYQQTPGQGLQFLFEYFSETQRNKGNFPGRFSGRQFSNSRSEMNVSTLELGDSALYLCASSFSGNTEAFFGQGTRLTVV.

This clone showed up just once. The CDR3 bases are TGTGCCAGCAGTTTAGGGGACAGGGTCGGGGGTAATCAGCCCCAGCATTTT. It yields the protein CASSLGDRVGGNQPQHF. The rearrangement joins TRBV28 to TRBJ1-5, with 9 bases fitting TRBD1. CDR3 length: 17 amino acids. Trimming at V came to 2 bases and at J to 4 bases, leaving 9 bases not matched to a gene. CDR1 and CDR2 (germline): MDHEN, SYDVKM.

As DNA, the CDR3 is TGTGCCAGCAGCTTGGGACTAGCGGGGGACGGGGAGACCCAGTACTTC. This encodes CASSLGLAGDGETQYF. The J gene is TRBJ2-5, the V gene TRBV13, with 14 bases fitting TRBD2. This CDR3 is 16 amino acids long. Germline CDR1 PRHDT, CDR2 FYEKMQ (reference sequence). J was trimmed by 5 bases and V by 3 bases; bases with no gene match: 5.

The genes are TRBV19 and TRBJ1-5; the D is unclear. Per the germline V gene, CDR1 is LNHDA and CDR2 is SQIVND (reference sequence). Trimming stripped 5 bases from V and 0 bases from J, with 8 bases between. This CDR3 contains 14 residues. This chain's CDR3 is CASSPDYSNQPQHF. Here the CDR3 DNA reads TGTGCCAGTAGTCCAGATTATAGCAATCAGCCCCAGCATTTT.

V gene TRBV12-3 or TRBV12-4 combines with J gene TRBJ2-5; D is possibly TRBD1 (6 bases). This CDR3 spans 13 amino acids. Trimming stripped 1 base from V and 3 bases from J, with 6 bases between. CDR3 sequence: CASSLGTEETQYF. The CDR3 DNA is TGTGCCAGCAGTTTAGGGACAGAAGAGACCCAGTACTTC.

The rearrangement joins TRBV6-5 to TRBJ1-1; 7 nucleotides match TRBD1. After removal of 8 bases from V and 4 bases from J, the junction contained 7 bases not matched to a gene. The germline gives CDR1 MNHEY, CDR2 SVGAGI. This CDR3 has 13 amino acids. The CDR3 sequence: CASGGDRRTEAFF. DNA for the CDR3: TGTGCCAGCGGAGGGGACAGACGCACTGAAGCTTTCTTT.

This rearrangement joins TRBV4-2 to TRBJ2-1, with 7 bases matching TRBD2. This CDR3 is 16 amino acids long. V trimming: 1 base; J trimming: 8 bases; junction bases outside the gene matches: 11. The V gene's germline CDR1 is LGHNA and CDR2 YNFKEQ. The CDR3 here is CASSQVTRRGRDEQFF. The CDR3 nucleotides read TGTGCCAGCAGCCAAGTTACCCGGCGGGGGAGGGATGAGCAGTTCTTC.

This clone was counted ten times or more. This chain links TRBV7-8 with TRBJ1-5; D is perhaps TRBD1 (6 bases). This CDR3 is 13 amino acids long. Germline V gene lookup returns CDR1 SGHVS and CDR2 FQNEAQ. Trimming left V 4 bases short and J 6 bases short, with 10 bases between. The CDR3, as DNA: TGTGCCAGCAGCTCACAGGGATTTCAGCCCCAGCATTTT. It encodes CASSSQGFQPQHF.